A single sample gave rise to the 3 T cell receptor beta chains below, sequenced in a study of blood T cell repertoires in COVID-19. The protocol was immunoSEQ multiplex PCR, while the TCRdb copy is restricted to in-frame clones and leaves out a portion. The sample holds fewer than 50,000 clones, about 88% seen once. Sequenced material: peripheral blood. The source is a human donor in a cohort sampled during active COVID-19.

This sequence joins TRBV7-8 and TRBJ1-2, with TRBD1 identical over 9 bases. With 0 bases clipped from V and 7 bases from J, the junction kept 6 bases outside the gene matches. Germline V gene lookup returns CDR1 SGHVS and CDR2 FQNEAQ. CDR3 size: 15 residues. The CDR3 coding sequence is TGTGCCAGCAGCTTAGCGAGGACAGGGGCCGGTGGCTACACCTTC. It encodes CASSLARTGAGGYTF.

For this clone: Other DNA sequences in the sample encode the same CDR3. The V gene is TRBV6-5, the J gene TRBJ1-1; TRBD1 is a possible D gene (5 bases). The CDR3 totals 15 residues. Germline CDR1 is MNHEY and CDR2 is SVGAGI. The germline V and J ends were trimmed by 0 bases and 2 bases, with 10 bases remaining between them. For the CDR3, the DNA is TGTGCCAGCAGTTACTCTGGGCAGGGTAACACTGAAGCTTTCTTT. Amino acids: CASSYSGQGNTEAFF.

The chain employs TRBV10-3 and TRBJ1-4; weak D call: TRBD1 (6 bases). The ends were cut back, 4 bases at V and 6 bases at J, with 15 bases in the middle. The germline V gene encodes CDR1 ENHRY and CDR2 SYGVKD. There are 15 residues in the CDR3. The DNA of the CDR3 is TGTGCCATCAGTGCGCAGGGGCCCGTCGATGAAAAACTGTTTTTT. Protein product: CAISAQGPVDEKLFF.